One and the same sample provided the 9 T cell receptor beta chains below, sequenced in a study of cytomegalovirus exposure and HLA in healthy donors. The PCR ran on 60 Vbeta and 13 Jbeta primers. The repertoire was sequenced with immunoSEQ multiplex PCR; TCRdb's copy has only in-frame clones and lacks some. The sample carries 150,000 to 200,000 clones, around 79% recorded once. What was sequenced was PBMCs. These receptor sequences come from a woman aged 50 to 65 in good health and CMV-seropositive.

The rearrangement links TRBV2 to TRBJ1-5; weak D call: TRBD1 (5 bases). Per germline, CDR1 SNHLY and CDR2 FYNNEI. The CDR3 totals 14 residues. Trimming took off 1 base at V and 8 bases at J, with 12 bases between the two ends. In DNA form, the CDR3 reads TGTGCCAGCAGTGAAGGCGGGGCTTGGAAGCCCCAGCATTTT. Its protein is CASSEGGAWKPQHF.

The DNA of the CDR3 is TGTGCCAGTAGTATAGACCAGGGACAGTACAATGAGCAGTTCTTC. Translation gives CASSIDQGQYNEQFF. The rearrangement uses TRBV19 and TRBJ2-1, with 7 nucleotides matching TRBD1. V shed 0 bases and J 4 bases; nucleotides not matched to a gene: 3. This CDR3 has 15 residues. Germline loops: CDR1 LNHDA, CDR2 SQIVND (reference sequence).

V is TRBV4-1 and J is TRBJ2-7, with a possible D match to TRBD2 (6 bases). Trimming stripped 2 bases from V and 0 bases from J, with 11 bases between. Per germline, CDR1 MGHRA and CDR2 YSYEKL. The CDR3 length is 15 residues. CDR3 nucleotide sequence: TGCGCCAGCAGCCAATGGGGACTTCTCTCCTACGAGCAGTACTTC. This translates into CASSQWGLLSYEQYF.

This chain connects TRBV6-5 to TRBJ2-7; D remains unclear. The CDR3 runs to 14 residues. The V end lost 0 bases, the J end lost 3 bases, and 9 bases lay between the germline ends. Germline CDR1 is MNHEY and CDR2 is SVGAGI. The CDR3 nucleotides read TGTGCCAGCAGTTACTCGAGGAATGGCTACGAGCAGTACTTC. It codes for CASSYSRNGYEQYF.

This clone has just a few counts. The rearrangement uses TRBV6-6 and TRBJ1-5; a weak D match, TRBD1 (5 bases). V was cut by 5 bases and J by 3 bases, with 11 bases left in between. Per germline, CDR1 MNHNY and CDR2 SVGAGI (reference sequence). There are 14 residues in the CDR3. The CDR3 DNA reads as TGTGCCAGCAGTGAGACAGCCTTCAATCAGCCCCAGCATTTT. It yields the protein CASSETAFNQPQHF.

This chain links TRBV6-6 with TRBJ2-7; 9 nucleotides align to TRBD2. This CDR3 is built from 15 residues. The junction had 10 bases not matched to a gene; V was cut back by 7 bases and J by 3 bases. Germline V gene lookup returns CDR1 MNHNY and CDR2 SVGAGI (reference sequence). CDR3 bases: TGTGCCAGCACTCGGGGGGGGACTAGCAGCTACGAGCAGTACTTC. Residues: CASTRGGTSSYEQYF.

In nucleotides, the CDR3 is TGCGCCAGCAGCCGAGGACAGGGAAGGACCTATGGCTACACCTTC. It translates to CASSRGQGRTYGYTF. The V call is TRBV4-3, the J call TRBJ1-2; 8 bases are a match to TRBD1. The V segment lost 4 bases and the J segment 4 bases; nucleotides outside the gene matches: 8. The CDR3 is 15 residues long. CDR1 is LGHNA, CDR2 YSLEER, per germline.

A note on this clone: Sequence at one end of the junction differs from germline and may be a read error. In nucleotides, the CDR3 is TGTGCCAGCAGTGCCTCCGGGTTTCTAAGGTTC. Its protein is CASSASGFLRF. The gene calls are TRBV6-5 and TRBJ1-2; D remains unclear. The CDR3 contains 11 residues. Germline CDR1 reads MNHEY; CDR2 reads SVGAGI.

The chain carries TRBV4-3 and TRBJ2-7; a possible D gene is TRBD2 (5 bases). Germline CDR1 reads LGHNA; CDR2 reads YSLEER. The CDR3 contains 13 residues. Trimming left V 1 base short and J 12 bases short, with 16 bases between. Here the CDR3 reads CASSQAAGEVAYF. For the CDR3, the DNA is TGCGCCAGCAGCCAAGCTGCGGGCGAAGTAGCGTACTTC.